This entry concerns a single T cell receptor beta chain. Its antigen is not identified. The data belong to a study of beta chain features in type 1 diabetes. Study-level information: Summed over all samples, the examined sorted cells came to 85 million to 140 million. Findings of the study overall: Fewer insertions but more deletions were seen at VDJ junctions in type 1 diabetes patients. Shortening of TCRB CDR3s, moderate but significant, appeared in all four CD4+ subsets of Type 1 diabetes patients.

This CDR3 comprises 14 residues. Germline loops: CDR1 KGHSH, CDR2 LQKENI. The authors reverse transcribed all of the isolated RNA, so sequencing captured expressed TCRB transcripts. Data came from immunoSEQ multiplex PCR; TCRdb stores just in-frame clones and leaves some out. The table lists 130,000 to 150,000 clones, about 7.1% of them singletons. Purity above 98% was achieved in all sorted populations. The source of this sequence is a woman aged 25 to 39 in good health. The sequenced material came from central memory CD4+ T cells from blood. The chain recombines TRBV18 with TRBJ2-5; 7 bases agree with TRBD2. The closer fit of TRBJ2-7 to the DNA end suggests the J call may be wrong. The CDR3 sequence is CASSPPAGDYEQYF. The CDR3 DNA is TGTGCCAGCTCACCACCTGCGGGAGACTACGAGCAGTACTTC.